Listed below are T cell receptor beta chains from one sample, sequenced in a study of cytomegalovirus exposure and HLA in healthy donors. This table comes from immunoSEQ multiplex PCR, and its TCRdb copy is limited to in-frame clones, with some not included. In the table there are 150,000 to 200,000 clones, about three quarters of which are singletons. Sequencing was done on a sample of PBMCs. The receptor set was obtained from a female donor in good health and CMV-seronegative. The CDR3 runs from the conserved cysteine through the conserved F or W. A D gene is named only where the DNA matches it firmly. For some rows the clone size is stated as once, few or many, or as a class when expanded; others skip it.

j_call: TRBJ1-1; v_call: TRBV5-5; d_call: TRBD1; clone_size: -; cdr3_nt: TGTGCCAGCAGCTTCCGGACAGGGGGTGGCACTGAAGCTTTCTTT; cdr3_aa: CASSFRTGGGTEAFF
j_call: TRBJ1-3; v_call: TRBV11-2; d_call: -; clone_size: once; cdr3_nt: TGTGCCAGCAGCCTACGGGGTGCCTCTGGAAACACCATATATTTT; cdr3_aa: CASSLRGASGNTIYF
j_call: TRBJ1-2; v_call: TRBV15; d_call: TRBD1; clone_size: -; cdr3_nt: TGTGCCACCAGCAGAGATAGAGGACAGGGGTCTGGCTACACCTTC; cdr3_aa: CATSRDRGQGSGYTF
j_call: TRBJ1-4; v_call: TRBV19; d_call: TRBD1; clone_size: -; cdr3_nt: TGTGCCAGTAGGGGGACAGGGGGCCCTAATGAAAAACTGTTTTTT; cdr3_aa: CASRGTGGPNEKLFF
j_call: TRBJ2-1; v_call: TRBV7-3; d_call: -; clone_size: -; cdr3_nt: TGTGCCAGCAGCTTAGGAAATAGCAACAATGAGCAGTTCTTC; cdr3_aa: CASSLGNSNNEQFF
j_call: TRBJ2-7; v_call: TRBV4-3; d_call: -; clone_size: few; cdr3_nt: TGCGCCAGCTCACGTTTGGACGGGGACTCCTACGAGCAGTACTTC; cdr3_aa: CASSRLDGDSYEQYF
j_call: TRBJ2-1; v_call: TRBV27; d_call: TRBD2; clone_size: -; cdr3_nt: TGTGCCAGCAAGAGGATAGCGGGAGAGACCTCCTACAATGAGCAGTTCTTC; cdr3_aa: CASKRIAGETSYNEQFF
j_call: TRBJ1-3; v_call: TRBV11-3; d_call: -; clone_size: once; cdr3_nt: TGTGCCAGCAGCTTAGATTACAGCGGAAACACCATATATTTT; cdr3_aa: CASSLDYSGNTIYF
j_call: TRBJ2-7; v_call: TRBV23-1; d_call: -; clone_size: -; cdr3_nt: TGCGCCAGCAGTCACGTCCACAAACCCTACGAGCAGTACTTC; cdr3_aa: CASSHVHKPYEQYF
j_call: TRBJ2-3; v_call: TRBV28; d_call: TRBD2; clone_size: -; cdr3_nt: TGTGCCAGCAGCCCCCCCAGCGGGGTTAGATTTAGCACAGATACGCAGTATTTT; cdr3_aa: CASSPPSGVRFSTDTQYF
j_call: TRBJ2-5; v_call: TRBV9; d_call: TRBD2; clone_size: -; cdr3_nt: TGTGCCAGCAGCGCCAGCGGGGCGGTTCAAGAGACCCAGTACTTC; cdr3_aa: CASSASGAVQETQYF
j_call: TRBJ1-1; v_call: TRBV6-5; d_call: -; clone_size: -; cdr3_nt: TGTGCCAGCAGTTCCCGGCCCCCAGGGACTGAAGCTTTCTTT; cdr3_aa: CASSSRPPGTEAFF
j_call: TRBJ2-1; v_call: TRBV2; d_call: TRBD2; clone_size: -; cdr3_nt: TGTGCCACCAAGGTACTAGCGGGAGGGCCTCGTCCTGAGCAGTTCTTC; cdr3_aa: CATKVLAGGPRPEQFF
j_call: TRBJ1-1; v_call: TRBV10-1; d_call: -; clone_size: once; cdr3_nt: TGCGCCAGCAGCAAAAACAGGGCGGTCACTGAAGCTTTCTTT; cdr3_aa: CASSKNRAVTEAFF
j_call: TRBJ1-2; v_call: TRBV9; d_call: -; clone_size: -; cdr3_nt: TGTGCCAGCAGCAAACACAGGGTGGATAACTATGGCTACACCTTC; cdr3_aa: CASSKHRVDNYGYTF
j_call: TRBJ2-5; v_call: TRBV5-8; d_call: TRBD2; clone_size: -; cdr3_nt: TGTGCCAGCAGCTTCGGCGGGAGCCCGAAGACCCAGTACTTC; cdr3_aa: CASSFGGSPKTQYF